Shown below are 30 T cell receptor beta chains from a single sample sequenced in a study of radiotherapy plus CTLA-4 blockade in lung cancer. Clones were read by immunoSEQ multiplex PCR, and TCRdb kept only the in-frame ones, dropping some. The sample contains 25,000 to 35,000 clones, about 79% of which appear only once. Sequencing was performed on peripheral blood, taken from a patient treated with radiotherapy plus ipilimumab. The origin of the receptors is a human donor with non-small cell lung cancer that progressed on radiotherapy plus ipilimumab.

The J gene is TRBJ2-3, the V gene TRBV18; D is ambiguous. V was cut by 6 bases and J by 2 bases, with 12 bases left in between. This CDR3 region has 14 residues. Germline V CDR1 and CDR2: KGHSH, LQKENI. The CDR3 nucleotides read TGTGCCAGCTCCCCAATGACCAACACAGATACGCAGTATTTT. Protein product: CASSPMTNTDTQYF.

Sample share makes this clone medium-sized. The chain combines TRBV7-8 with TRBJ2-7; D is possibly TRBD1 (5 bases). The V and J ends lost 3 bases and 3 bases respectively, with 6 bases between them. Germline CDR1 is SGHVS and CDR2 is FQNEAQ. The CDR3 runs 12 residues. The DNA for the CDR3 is TGTGCCAGCAGCTTCCAGGGCTACGAGCAGTACTTC. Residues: CASSFQGYEQYF.

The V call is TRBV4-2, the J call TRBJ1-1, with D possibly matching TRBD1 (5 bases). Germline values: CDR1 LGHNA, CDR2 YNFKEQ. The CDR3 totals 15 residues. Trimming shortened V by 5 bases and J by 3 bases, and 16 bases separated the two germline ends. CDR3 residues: CASSSTEGWDTEAFF. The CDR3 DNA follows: TGTGCCAGCAGCTCAACAGAGGGGTGGGACACTGAAGCTTTCTTT.

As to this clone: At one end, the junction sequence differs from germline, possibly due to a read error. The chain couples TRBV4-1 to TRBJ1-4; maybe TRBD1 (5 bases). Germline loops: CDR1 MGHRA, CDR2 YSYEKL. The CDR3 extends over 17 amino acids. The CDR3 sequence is CASSQEGPAITNEELFF. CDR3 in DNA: TGCGCCAGCAGCCAAGAGGGGCCAGCTATAACTAATGAAGAACTGTTTTTT.

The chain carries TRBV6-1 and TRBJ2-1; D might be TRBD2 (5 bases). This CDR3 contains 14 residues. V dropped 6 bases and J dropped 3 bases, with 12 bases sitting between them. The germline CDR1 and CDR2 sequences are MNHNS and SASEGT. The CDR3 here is CASSGLALYNEQFF. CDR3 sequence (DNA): TGTGCCAGCAGCGGCCTAGCCCTCTACAATGAGCAGTTCTTC.

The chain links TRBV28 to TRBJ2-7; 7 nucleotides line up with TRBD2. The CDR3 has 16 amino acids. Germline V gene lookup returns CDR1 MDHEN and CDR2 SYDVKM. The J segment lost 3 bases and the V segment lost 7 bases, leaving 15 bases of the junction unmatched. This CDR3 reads CASTPLASGSFYEQYF. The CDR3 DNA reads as TGTGCCAGCACCCCCTTGGCTAGCGGATCTTTCTACGAGCAGTACTTC.

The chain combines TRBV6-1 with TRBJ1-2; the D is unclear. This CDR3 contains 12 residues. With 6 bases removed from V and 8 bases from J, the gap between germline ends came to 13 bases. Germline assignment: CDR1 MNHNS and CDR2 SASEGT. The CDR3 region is CASSLGRLGYTF. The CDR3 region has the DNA TGTGCCAGCAGCCTTGGACGACTCGGCTACACCTTC.

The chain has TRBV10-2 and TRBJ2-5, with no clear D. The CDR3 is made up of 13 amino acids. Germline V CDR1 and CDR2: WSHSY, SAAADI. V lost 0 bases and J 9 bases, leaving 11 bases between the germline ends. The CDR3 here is CASSESWEPAQYF. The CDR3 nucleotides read TGCGCCAGCAGTGAGTCTTGGGAACCGGCCCAGTACTTC.

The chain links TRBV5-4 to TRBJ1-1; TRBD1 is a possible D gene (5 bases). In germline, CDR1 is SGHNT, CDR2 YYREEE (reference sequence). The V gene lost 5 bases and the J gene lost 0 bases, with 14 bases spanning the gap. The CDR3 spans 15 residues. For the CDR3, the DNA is TGTGCCAGCAGTCTCCCGGGACGGATGAACACTGAAGCTTTCTTT. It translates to CASSLPGRMNTEAFF.

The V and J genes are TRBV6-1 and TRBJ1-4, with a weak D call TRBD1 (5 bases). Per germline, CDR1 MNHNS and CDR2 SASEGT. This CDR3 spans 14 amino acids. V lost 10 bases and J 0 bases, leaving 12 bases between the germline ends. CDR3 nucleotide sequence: TGTGCCACCTCTCAGGGCGCAACTAATGAAAAACTGTTTTTT. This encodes CATSQGATNEKLFF.

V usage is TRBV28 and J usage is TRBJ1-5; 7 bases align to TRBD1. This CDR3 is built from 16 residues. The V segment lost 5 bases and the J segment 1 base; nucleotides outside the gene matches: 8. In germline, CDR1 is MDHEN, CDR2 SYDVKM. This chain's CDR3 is CASSPPGTASNQPQHF. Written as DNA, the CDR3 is TGTGCCAGCAGTCCTCCAGGGACAGCCAGCAATCAGCCCCAGCATTTT.

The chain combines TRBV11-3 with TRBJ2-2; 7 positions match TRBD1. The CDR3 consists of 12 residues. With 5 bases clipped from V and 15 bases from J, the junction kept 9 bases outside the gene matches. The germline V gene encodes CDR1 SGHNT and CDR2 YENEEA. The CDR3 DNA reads TGTGCCAGCAGCGCCGCCGGGACAGAGGTGTTTTTT. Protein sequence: CASSAAGTEVFF. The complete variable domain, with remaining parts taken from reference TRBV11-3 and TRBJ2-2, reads EAGVVQSPRYKIIEKKQPVAFWCNPISGHNTLYWYLQNLGQGPELLIRYENEEAVDDSQLPKDRFSAERLKGVDSTLKIQPAELGDSAVYLCASSAAGTEVFFGEGSRLTVL.

The CDR3 protein is CASRSGTSTGELFF. CDR3 bases: TGTGCCAGCAGGTCGGGGACTAGCACCGGGGAGCTGTTTTTT. This rearrangement joins TRBV2 to TRBJ2-2; 8 bases match TRBD2. CDR1 and CDR2 from the germline V gene are SNHLY and FYNNEI. The CDR3 runs to 14 residues. Trimming removed 6 bases from V and 4 bases from J; junction bases left unmatched: 4.

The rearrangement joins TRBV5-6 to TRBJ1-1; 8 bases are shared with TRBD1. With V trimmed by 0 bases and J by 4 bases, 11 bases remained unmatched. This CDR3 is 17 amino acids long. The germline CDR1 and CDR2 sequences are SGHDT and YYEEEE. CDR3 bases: TGTGCCAGCAGCTTGGTCCAGGGGGCCATAAGGAGCACTGAAGCTTTCTTT. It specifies CASSLVQGAIRSTEAFF.

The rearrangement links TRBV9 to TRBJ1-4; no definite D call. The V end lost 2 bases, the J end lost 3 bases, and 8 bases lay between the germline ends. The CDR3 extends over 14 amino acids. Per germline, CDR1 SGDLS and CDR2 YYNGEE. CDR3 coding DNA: TGTGCCAGCAGCGTGGACGGCTCTAATGAAAAACTGTTTTTT. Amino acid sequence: CASSVDGSNEKLFF.

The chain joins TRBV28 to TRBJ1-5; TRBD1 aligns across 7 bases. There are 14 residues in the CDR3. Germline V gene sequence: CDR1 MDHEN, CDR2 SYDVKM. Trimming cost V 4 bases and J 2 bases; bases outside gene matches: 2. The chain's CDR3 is CASSWTGRNQPQHF. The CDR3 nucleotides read TGTGCCAGCAGTTGGACAGGCCGCAATCAGCCCCAGCATTTT.

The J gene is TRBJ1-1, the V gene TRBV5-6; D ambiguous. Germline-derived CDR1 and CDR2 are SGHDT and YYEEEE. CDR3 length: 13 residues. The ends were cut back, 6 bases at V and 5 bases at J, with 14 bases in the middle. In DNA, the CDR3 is TGTGCCAGCACCCTGGGGAGGGTGACTGAAGCTTTCTTT. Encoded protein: CASTLGRVTEAFF.

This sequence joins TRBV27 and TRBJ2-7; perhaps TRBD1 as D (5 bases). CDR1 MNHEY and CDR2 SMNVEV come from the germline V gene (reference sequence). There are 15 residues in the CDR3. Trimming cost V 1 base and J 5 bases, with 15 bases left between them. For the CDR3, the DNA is TGTGCCAGCAGTTTATTGGGTGACAGAGGTCACGAGCAGTACTTC. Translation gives CASSLLGDRGHEQYF.

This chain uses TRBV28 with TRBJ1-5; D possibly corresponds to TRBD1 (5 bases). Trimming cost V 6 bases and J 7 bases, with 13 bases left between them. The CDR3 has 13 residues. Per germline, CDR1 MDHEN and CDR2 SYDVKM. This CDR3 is CASSTSRGQPQHF. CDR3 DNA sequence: TGTGCCAGCAGCACCTCGAGGGGCCAGCCCCAGCATTTT.

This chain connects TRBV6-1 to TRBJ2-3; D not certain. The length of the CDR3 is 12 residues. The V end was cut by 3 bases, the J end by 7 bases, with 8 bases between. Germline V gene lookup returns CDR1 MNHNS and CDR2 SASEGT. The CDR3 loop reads CASSENRNTQYF. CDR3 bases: TGTGCCAGCAGTGAGAATAGGAATACGCAGTATTTT.

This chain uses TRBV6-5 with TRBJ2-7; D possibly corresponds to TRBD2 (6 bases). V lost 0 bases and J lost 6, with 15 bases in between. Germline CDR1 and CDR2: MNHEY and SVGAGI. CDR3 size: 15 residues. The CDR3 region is CASSYSGGPGREQYF. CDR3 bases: TGTGCCAGCAGTTACTCGGGGGGACCGGGCCGCGAGCAGTACTTC.

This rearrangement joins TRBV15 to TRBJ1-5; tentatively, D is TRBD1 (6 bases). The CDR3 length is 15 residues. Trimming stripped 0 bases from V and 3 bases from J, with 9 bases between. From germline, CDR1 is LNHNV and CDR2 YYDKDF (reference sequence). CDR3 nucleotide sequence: TGTGCCACCAGCAGAGACAGGGGCTACAATCAGCCCCAGCATTTT. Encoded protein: CATSRDRGYNQPQHF.

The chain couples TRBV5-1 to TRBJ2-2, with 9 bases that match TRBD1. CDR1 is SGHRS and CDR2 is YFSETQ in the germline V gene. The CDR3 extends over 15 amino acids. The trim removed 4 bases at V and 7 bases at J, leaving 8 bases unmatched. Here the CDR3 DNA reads TGCGCCAGCAGCCCCGGGACAGGGACCGTCGGGGAGCTGTTTTTT. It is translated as CASSPGTGTVGELFF.

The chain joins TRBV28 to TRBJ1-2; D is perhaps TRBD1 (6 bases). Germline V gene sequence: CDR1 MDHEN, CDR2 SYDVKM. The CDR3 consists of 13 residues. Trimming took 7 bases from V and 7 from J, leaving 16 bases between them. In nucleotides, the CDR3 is TGTGCCAGCAACCTTAGGGGGGCGTTTGGCTACACCTTC. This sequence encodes CASNLRGAFGYTF.

In DNA, the CDR3 is TGTGCCAGCAGCCGTGTCGCGCCAGGACACAGGGCGGAAACTGAAGCTTTCTTT. Protein product: CASSRVAPGHRAETEAFF. The chain is built from TRBV11-2 and TRBJ1-1; possible D gene TRBD1, 6 bases. The CDR3 spans 18 residues. V was pared by 5 bases and J by 5 bases, with 27 bases between. Per germline, CDR1 SGHAT and CDR2 FQNNGV.

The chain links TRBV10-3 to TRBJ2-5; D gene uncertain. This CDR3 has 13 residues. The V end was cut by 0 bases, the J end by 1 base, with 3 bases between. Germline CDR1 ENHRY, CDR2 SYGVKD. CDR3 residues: CAISESLQETQYF. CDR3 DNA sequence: TGTGCCATCAGTGAGTCTCTCCAAGAGACCCAGTACTTC.

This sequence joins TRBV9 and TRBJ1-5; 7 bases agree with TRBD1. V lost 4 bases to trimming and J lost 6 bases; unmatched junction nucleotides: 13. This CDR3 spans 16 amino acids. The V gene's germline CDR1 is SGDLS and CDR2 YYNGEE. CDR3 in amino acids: CASSRPRGGRFQPQHF. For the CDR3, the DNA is TGTGCCAGCAGCCGACCCAGGGGGGGTCGGTTTCAGCCCCAGCATTTT.

DNA of the CDR3: TGTGCCAGCGGAGACTCGTGGAACGAGCAGTACTTC. It codes for CASGDSWNEQYF. The chain uses TRBV11-2 and TRBJ2-7; the D is unclear. Germline V gives CDR1 SGHAT, CDR2 FQNNGV. Trimming stripped 8 bases from V and 5 bases from J, with 13 bases between. The CDR3 has 12 residues.

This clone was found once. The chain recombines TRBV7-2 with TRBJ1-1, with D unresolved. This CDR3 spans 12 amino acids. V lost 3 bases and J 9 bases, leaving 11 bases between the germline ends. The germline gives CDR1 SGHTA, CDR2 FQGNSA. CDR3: CASSLLDPQAFF. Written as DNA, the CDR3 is TGTGCCAGCAGCTTGTTGGACCCTCAAGCTTTCTTT.

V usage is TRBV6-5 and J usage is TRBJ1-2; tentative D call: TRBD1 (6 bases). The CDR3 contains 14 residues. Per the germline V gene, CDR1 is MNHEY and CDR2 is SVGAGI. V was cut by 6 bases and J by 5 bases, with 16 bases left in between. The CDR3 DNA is TGTGCCAGCAGCGGGTCGGGTACAGGGTATGGCTACACCTTC. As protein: CASSGSGTGYGYTF.